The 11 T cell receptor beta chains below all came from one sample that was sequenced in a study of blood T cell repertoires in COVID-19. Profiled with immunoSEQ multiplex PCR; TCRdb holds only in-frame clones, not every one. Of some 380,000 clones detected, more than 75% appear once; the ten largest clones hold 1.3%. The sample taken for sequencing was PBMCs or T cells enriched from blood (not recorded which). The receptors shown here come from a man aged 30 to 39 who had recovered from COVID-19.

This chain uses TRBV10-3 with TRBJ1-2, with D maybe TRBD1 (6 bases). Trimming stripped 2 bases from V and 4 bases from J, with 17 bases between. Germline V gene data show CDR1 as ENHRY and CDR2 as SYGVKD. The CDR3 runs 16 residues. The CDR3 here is CAISEPRAGESYGYTF. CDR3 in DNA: TGTGCCATCAGTGAGCCCCGGGCAGGGGAAAGCTATGGCTACACCTTC.

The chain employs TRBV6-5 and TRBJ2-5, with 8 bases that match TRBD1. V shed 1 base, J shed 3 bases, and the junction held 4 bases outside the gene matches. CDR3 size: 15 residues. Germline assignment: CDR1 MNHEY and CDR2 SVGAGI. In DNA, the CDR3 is TGTGCCAGCAGTTACTTCGGACAGGGCGAAGAGACCCAGTACTTC. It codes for CASSYFGQGEETQYF.

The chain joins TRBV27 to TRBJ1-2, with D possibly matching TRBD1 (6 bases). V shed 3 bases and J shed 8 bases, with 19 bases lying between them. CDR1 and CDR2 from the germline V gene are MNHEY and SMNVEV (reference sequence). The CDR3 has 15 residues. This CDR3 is CASSFTARGLLGYTF. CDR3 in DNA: TGTGCCAGCAGTTTTACGGCCAGGGGTCTATTGGGCTACACCTTC.

In DNA, the CDR3 is TGCGCCAGCAGCCAATTAGAGCAGACTAGCGGGGCGGATGAGCAGTTCTTC. As protein: CASSQLEQTSGADEQFF. This chain uses TRBV4-1 with TRBJ2-1, with TRBD2 matching 11 bases. This CDR3 is built from 17 residues. V trimming: 2 bases; J trimming: 8 bases; junction bases outside the gene matches: 11. Germline lookup yields CDR1 MGHRA and CDR2 YSYEKL.

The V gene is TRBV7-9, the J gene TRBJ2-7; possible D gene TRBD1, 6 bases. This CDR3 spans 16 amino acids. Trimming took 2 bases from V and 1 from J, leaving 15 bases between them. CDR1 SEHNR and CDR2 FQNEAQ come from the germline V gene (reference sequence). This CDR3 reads CASSLTNLGQSYEQYF. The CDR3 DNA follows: TGTGCCAGCAGCTTAACGAATTTGGGACAATCCTACGAGCAGTACTTC.

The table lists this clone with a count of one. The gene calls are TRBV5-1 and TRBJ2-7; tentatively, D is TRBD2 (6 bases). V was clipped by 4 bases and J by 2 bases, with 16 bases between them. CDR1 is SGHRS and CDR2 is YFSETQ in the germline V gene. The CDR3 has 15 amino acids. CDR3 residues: CASSPGDWVAYEQYF. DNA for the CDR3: TGCGCCAGCAGCCCGGGGGACTGGGTGGCCTACGAGCAGTACTTC.

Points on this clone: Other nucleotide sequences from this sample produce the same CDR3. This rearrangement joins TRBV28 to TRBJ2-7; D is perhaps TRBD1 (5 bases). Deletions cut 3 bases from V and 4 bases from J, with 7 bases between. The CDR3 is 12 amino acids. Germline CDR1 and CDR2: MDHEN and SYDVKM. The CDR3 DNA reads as TGTGCCAGCAGTTTTTCAGGGTACGAGCAGTACTTC. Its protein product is CASSFSGYEQYF.

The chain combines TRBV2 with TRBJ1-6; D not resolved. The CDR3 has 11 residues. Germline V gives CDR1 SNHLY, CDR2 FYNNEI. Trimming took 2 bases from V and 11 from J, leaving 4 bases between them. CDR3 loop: CASSETAPLHF. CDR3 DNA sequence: TGTGCCAGCAGTGAAACGGCACCCCTCCACTTT.

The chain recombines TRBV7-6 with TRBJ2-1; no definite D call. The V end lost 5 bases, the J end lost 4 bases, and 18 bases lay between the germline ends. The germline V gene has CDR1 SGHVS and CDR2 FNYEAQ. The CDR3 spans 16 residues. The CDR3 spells CASSPSRSSTYNEQFF. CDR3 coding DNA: TGTGCCAGCAGCCCCTCCAGGTCCTCAACTTACAATGAGCAGTTCTTC.

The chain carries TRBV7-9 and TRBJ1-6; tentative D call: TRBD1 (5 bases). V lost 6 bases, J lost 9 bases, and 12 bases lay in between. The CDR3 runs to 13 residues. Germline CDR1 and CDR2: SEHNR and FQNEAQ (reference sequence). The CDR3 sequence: CASRGRDSSPLHF. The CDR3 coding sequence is TGTGCCAGCAGGGGGAGGGACTCTTCACCCCTCCACTTT.

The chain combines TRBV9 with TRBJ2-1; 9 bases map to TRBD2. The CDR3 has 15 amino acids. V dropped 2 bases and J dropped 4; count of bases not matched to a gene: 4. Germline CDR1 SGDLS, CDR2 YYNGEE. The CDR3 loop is CASSVVAGAYNEQFF. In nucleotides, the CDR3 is TGTGCCAGCAGCGTTGTAGCGGGGGCTTACAATGAGCAGTTCTTC.